These 3 T cell receptor beta chains were all obtained from the same sample, sequenced in a study of response to subunit inactivated influenza vaccine. TCRdb independently ran MiXCR on the RT-PCR reads; one entry per CDR3 protein. The sample lists about 700,000 distinct CDR3 sequences, approximately 14% occurring once. This material consisted of PBMCs from blood, taken roughly 12 days after vaccination. These receptors all come from a man over 45 who received an inactivated influenza vaccine.

The chain couples TRBV4-1 to TRBJ2-1, with TRBD2 matching 8 bases. This CDR3 is built from 16 residues. Per germline, CDR1 MGHRA and CDR2 YSYEKL. V trimming: 0 bases; J trimming: 6 bases; junction bases outside the gene matches: 7. The CDR3 is CASSQDAGGIFNEQFF. As DNA, the CDR3 is TGCGCCAGCAGCCAAGATGCGGGGGGCATCTTCAATGAGCAGTTCTTC.

This clonotype was seen just once. The chain couples TRBV30 to TRBJ2-2; D is perhaps TRBD2 (6 bases). CDR3 length equals 13 residues. The ends were cut back, 0 bases at V and 4 bases at J, with 6 bases in the middle. The germline V gene encodes CDR1 GTSNPN and CDR2 SVGIG (reference sequence). The CDR3 is CAWSVGGTGELFF. CDR3 in DNA: TGTGCCTGGAGTGTGGGGGGCACCGGGGAGCTGTTTTTT.

In this sample, this clonotype turned up a few times. The V and J genes are TRBV4-1 and TRBJ2-5; TRBD2 agrees at 14 bases. The CDR3 consists of 16 residues. J gave up 3 bases and V 0 bases, and 0 bases lay outside the gene matches. Germline assignment: CDR1 MGHRA and CDR2 YSYEKL. DNA of the CDR3: TGCGCCAGCAGCCAAGAGACTAGCGGGGGGGAAGAGACCCAGTACTTC. Its protein product is CASSQETSGGEETQYF.